Included here is one TCR beta chain sequence, with context. Its target is not known. MiXCR, applied by TCRdb to the 5' RACE reads, yields one record per CDR3 protein. There are a few hundred thousand distinct CDR3 sequences in the sample; 13% to 15% occur only once, and nearly 0.45% lies in the top ten. The data were obtained in a study of identical twins. Study conclusions and caveats: Models underestimated out-of-frame TCR alpha sharing in monozygotic twins. Memory repertoires showed no such pattern, whereas abundant cord blood beta clonotypes carried fewer insertions.

This sample was also put to use in a study of yellow fever vaccine responses in identical twins.

The TCR was taken from a woman under 30 in good health. Specimen: CD4+ T cells sorted from blood.

The CDR3: CATGRDATDTQYF. The CDR3 nucleotides are TGTGCCACTGGCCGGGACGCCACAGATACGCAGTATTTT. This chain links TRBV24-1 with TRBJ2-3; D tentatively reads TRBD1 or TRBD2 (5 bases each). V was shortened by 10 bases and J by 2 bases, with 12 bases between the two germline ends. The germline V gene has CDR1 KGHDR and CDR2 SFDVKD. The CDR3 loop spans 13 amino acids.